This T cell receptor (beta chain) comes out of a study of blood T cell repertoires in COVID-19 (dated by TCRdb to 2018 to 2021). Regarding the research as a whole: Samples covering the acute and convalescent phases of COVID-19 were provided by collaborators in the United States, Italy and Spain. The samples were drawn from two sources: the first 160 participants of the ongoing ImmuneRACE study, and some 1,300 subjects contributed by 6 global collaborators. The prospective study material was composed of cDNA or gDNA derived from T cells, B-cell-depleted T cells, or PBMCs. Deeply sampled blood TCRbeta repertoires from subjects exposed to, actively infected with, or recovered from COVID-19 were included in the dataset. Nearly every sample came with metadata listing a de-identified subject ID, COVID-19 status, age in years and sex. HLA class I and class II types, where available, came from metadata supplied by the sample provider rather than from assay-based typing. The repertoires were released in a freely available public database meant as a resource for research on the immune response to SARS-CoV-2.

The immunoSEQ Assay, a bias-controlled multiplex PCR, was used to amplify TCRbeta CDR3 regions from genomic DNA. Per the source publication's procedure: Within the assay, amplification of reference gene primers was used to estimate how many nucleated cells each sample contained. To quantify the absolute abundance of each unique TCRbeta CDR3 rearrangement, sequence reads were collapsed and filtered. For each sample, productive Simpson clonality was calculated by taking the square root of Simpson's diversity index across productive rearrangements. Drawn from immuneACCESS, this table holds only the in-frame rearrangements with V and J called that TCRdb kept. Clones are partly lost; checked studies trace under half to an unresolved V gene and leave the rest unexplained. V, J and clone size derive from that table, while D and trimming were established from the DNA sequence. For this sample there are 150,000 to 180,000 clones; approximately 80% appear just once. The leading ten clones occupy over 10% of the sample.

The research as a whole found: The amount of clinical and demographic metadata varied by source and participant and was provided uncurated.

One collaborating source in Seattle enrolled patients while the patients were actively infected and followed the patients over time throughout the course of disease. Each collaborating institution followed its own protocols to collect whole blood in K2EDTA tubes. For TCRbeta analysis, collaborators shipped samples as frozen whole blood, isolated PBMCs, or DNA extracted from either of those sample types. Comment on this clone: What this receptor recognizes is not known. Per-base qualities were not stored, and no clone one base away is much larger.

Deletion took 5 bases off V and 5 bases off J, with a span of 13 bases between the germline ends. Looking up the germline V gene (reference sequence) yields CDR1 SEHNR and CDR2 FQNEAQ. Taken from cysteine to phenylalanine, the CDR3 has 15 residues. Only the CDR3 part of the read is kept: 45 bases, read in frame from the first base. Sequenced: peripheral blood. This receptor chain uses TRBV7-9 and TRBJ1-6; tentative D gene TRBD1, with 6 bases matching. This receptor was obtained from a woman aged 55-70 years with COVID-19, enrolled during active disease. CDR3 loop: CASSLKQGNNSPLHF. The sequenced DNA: TGTGCCAGCAGCCTCAAGCAGGGGAATAATTCACCCCTCCACTTT.